This T cell receptor beta chain is from a study of CD8+CD57+ T cells in acquired aplastic anemia. Those patients picked for sequencing had displayed CD8+CD57+ cell expansion on flow cytometry. Patients, without exception, had severe acquired aplastic anemia. By the time of blood sampling, patients had still received no therapy. This clonotype showed up just a few times. TCR beta VDJ combinations and CDR3 sequences were profiled from genomic DNA. TCRdb independently ran MiXCR on the reads; one entry per CDR3 protein. The sample shows about 95,000 distinct CDR3 sequences, about 66% of them seen only once. The source of this sequence is a human donor with aplastic anemia. Sequencing input: sorted CD4+, CD8+, or CD8+CD57+ T cells (not recorded which) from PBMCs.

DNA for the CDR3: TGCAGCGTTGACCTGGGGGGGGAGACCCAGTACTTC. Residues: CSVDLGGETQYF. This rearrangement joins TRBV29-1 to TRBJ2-5; TRBD2 matches at 7 bases. There are 12 residues in the CDR3. After removal of 3 bases from V and 5 bases from J, the junction contained 3 bases not matched to a gene. Germline CDR1 SQVTM, CDR2 ANQGSEA.